These 16 T cell receptor beta chains were sequenced from one sample in a study of blood T cell repertoires in COVID-19. Some clones are missing from TCRdb's copy, which holds only in-frame ones; the method was immunoSEQ multiplex PCR. The sample includes roughly 68,000 clones, 65% to 85% of them seen just once. The sample comprised peripheral blood. These receptors were obtained from a woman in her 50s with acute or convalescent COVID-19.

This clone came up a few times. The chain employs TRBV7-9 and TRBJ2-2, with a possible D match to TRBD1 (5 bases). Germline CDR1 and CDR2: SEHNR and FQNEAQ (reference sequence). The CDR3 has 14 residues. V lost 11 bases and J lost 2, with 15 bases in between. Here the CDR3 reads CASRPDTNTGELFF. The CDR3 DNA sequence: TGTGCCTCCCGGCCGGACACTAACACCGGGGAGCTGTTTTTT.

This sequence joins TRBV5-1 and TRBJ2-5; 8 nucleotides agree with TRBD1. Germline trimming cut 0 bases from V and 5 bases from J; bases unmatched to any gene: 15. CDR1 is SGHRS and CDR2 is YFSETQ in the germline V gene. This CDR3 has 18 amino acids. The CDR3 coding sequence is TGCGCCAGCAGCTTGGGGTTTGGGTACAGGGGGGACGGCGAGACCCAGTACTTC. Translated: CASSLGFGYRGDGETQYF. Complete variable domain (other parts from reference TRBV5-1 and TRBJ2-5): KAGVTQTPRYLIKTRGQQVTLSCSPISGHRSVSWYQQTPGQGLQFLFEYFSETQRNKGNFPGRFSGRQFSNSRSEMNVSTLELGDSALYLCASSLGFGYRGDGETQYFGPGTRLLVL.

This clone was counted only a few times. The CDR3 sequence: CASNRSRELANEQYF. The CDR3 region has the DNA TGTGCCAGCAACCGCTCGCGGGAGCTGGCGAACGAGCAGTACTTC. The chain recombines TRBV9 with TRBJ2-7; TRBD2 aligns across 7 bases. The CDR3 covers 15 residues. V dropped 6 bases and J dropped 5; count of bases not matched to a gene: 14. Germline-derived CDR1 and CDR2 are SGDLS and YYNGEE.

This clone was seen a few times. The rearrangement uses TRBV2 and TRBJ2-1; weak D call: TRBD2 (5 bases). Trimming removed 5 bases at V and 6 bases at J, with 17 bases between. This CDR3 spans 15 amino acids. Looked up from germline, CDR1 is SNHLY and CDR2 is FYNNEI. The CDR3 protein is CASSHSEGLRNEQFF. CDR3 DNA sequence: TGTGCCAGCAGTCACTCTGAGGGTCTGCGCAATGAGCAGTTCTTC.

This chain's CDR3 is CASSQGTGSYPTNTEAFF. DNA for the CDR3: TGTGCCAGCAGCCAAGGGACAGGTTCCTACCCAACGAACACTGAAGCTTTCTTT. The genes are TRBV5-8 and TRBJ1-1; TRBD1 matches 8 bases. Trimming took 4 bases from V and 1 from J; bases not matched to a gene: 15. The CDR3 loop spans 18 amino acids. Germline CDR1 SGHTS, CDR2 YDEGEE.

V and J are TRBV3-1 (or the pseudogene TRBV3-2) and TRBJ1-2, with 8 bases lining up with TRBD1. The J segment lost 7 bases and the V segment lost 4 bases, leaving 11 bases of the junction unmatched. Germline lookup yields CDR1 LGHDT and CDR2 YNNKEL (reference sequence). This CDR3 is 15 amino acids long. The CDR3 reads CASSRPGQGGSGYTF. The CDR3 region has the DNA TGTGCCAGCAGCCGTCCCGGACAGGGAGGGAGTGGCTACACCTTC.

The chain is built from TRBV18 and TRBJ2-1; 8 nucleotides align to TRBD2. V shed 3 bases and J 7 bases; nucleotides not matched to a gene: 8. CDR1 and CDR2 (germline): KGHSH, LQKENI. The CDR3 runs 15 residues. The CDR3 loop is CASSPVRGGLNEQFF. For the CDR3, the DNA is TGTGCCAGCTCACCGGTACGGGGGGGGCTTAATGAGCAGTTCTTC.

The V and J genes are TRBV13 and TRBJ1-4, with 7 bases matching TRBD1. Germline V gene lookup returns CDR1 PRHDT and CDR2 FYEKMQ (reference sequence). The CDR3 runs 16 residues. V shed 0 bases, J shed 4 bases, and the junction held 5 bases outside the gene matches. The CDR3 DNA reads as TGTGCCAGCAGCTTAGGGACAGGGAGTCTTAATGAAAAACTGTTTTTT. It translates to CASSLGTGSLNEKLFF. Using reference TRBV13 and TRBJ1-4 for the parts outside the CDR3, the full variable domain is AAGVIQSPRHLIKEKRETATLKCYPIPRHDTVYWYQQGPGQDPQFLISFYEKMQSDKGSIPDRFSAQQFSDYHSELNMSSLELGDSALYFCASSLGTGSLNEKLFFGSGTQLSVL.

The chain combines TRBV12-3 or TRBV12-4 with TRBJ2-5; 11 positions match TRBD2. The CDR3 loop spans 12 amino acids. With 5 bases clipped from V and 7 bases from J, the junction kept 0 bases outside the gene matches. CDR3 loop: CASSGTSGTQYF. The CDR3 DNA is TGTGCCAGCAGTGGGACTAGCGGGACCCAGTACTTC.

This chain joins TRBV5-5 and TRBJ2-1; maybe TRBD1 (5 bases). The CDR3 extends over 15 amino acids. Looked up from germline, CDR1 is SGHKS and CDR2 is YYEKEE (reference sequence). The V gene lost 5 bases and the J gene lost 2 bases, with 14 bases spanning the gap. The CDR3 spells CASSLVPRAYNEQFF. CDR3 in DNA: TGTGCCAGCAGTCTAGTACCCAGGGCCTACAATGAGCAGTTCTTC.

The chain carries TRBV7-8 and TRBJ1-1, with D possibly being TRBD1 (6 bases). The germline CDR1 and CDR2 sequences are SGHVS and FQNEAQ. CDR3 length: 14 amino acids. V was clipped by 2 bases and J by 1 base, with 8 bases between them. The CDR3 region is CASSLRQANTEAFF. DNA for the CDR3: TGTGCCAGCAGCTTAAGACAGGCGAACACTGAAGCTTTCTTT.

The J gene is TRBJ1-1, the V gene TRBV19, with 7 nucleotides matching TRBD1. The junction had 6 bases not matched to a gene; V was cut back by 5 bases and J by 0 bases. The CDR3 is 15 residues long. The germline V gene encodes CDR1 LNHDA and CDR2 SQIVND (reference sequence). The DNA for the CDR3 is TGTGCCAGTAGTCCCCAGGGACAGTTGAACACTGAAGCTTTCTTT. This gives the protein CASSPQGQLNTEAFF.

This CDR3 is CASSASQGWDTEAFF. In nucleotides, the CDR3 is TGCGCCAGCAGTGCTTCACAGGGGTGGGACACTGAAGCTTTCTTT. This chain links TRBV10-1 with TRBJ1-1, with 7 positions matching TRBD1. The CDR3 is 15 residues long. CDR1 and CDR2 (germline): WNHNN, SYGVQD (reference sequence). After removal of 4 bases from V and 3 bases from J, the junction contained 8 bases not matched to a gene.

The chain links TRBV9 to TRBJ2-3; D is unclear. Germline-derived CDR1 and CDR2 are SGDLS and YYNGEE. V lost 0 bases, J lost 1 base, and 12 bases lay in between. The CDR3 length is 16 residues. CDR3 DNA: TGTGCCAGCAGCGTAGGGCAGGTCGTACGCACAGATACGCAGTATTTT. Its protein is CASSVGQVVRTDTQYF.

This chain uses TRBV6-2 or TRBV6-3 with TRBJ2-3, with 8 bases lining up with TRBD2. After removal of 5 bases from V and 0 bases from J, the junction contained 4 bases not matched to a gene. Germline CDR1 and CDR2: MNHEY and SVGEGT. The CDR3 covers 15 residues. The DNA for the CDR3 is TGTGCCAGCAGTATACTAGCGGCGAGCACAGATACGCAGTATTTT. Translation gives CASSILAASTDTQYF.

The chain links TRBV28 to TRBJ1-1; 7 bases match TRBD1. The CDR3 contains 15 residues. Germline assignment: CDR1 MDHEN and CDR2 SYDVKM. J lost 0 bases, V lost 2 bases, and 3 bases had no gene match. CDR3 loop: CASSLTDRMNTEAFF. The DNA of the CDR3 is TGTGCCAGCAGTTTAACGGACAGGATGAACACTGAAGCTTTCTTT. The variable domain in full, completed from reference TRBV28 and TRBJ1-1, reads DVKVTQSSRYLVKRTGEKVFLECVQDMDHENMFWYRQDPGLGLRLIYFSYDVKMKEKGDIPEGYSVSREKKERFSLILESASTNQTSMYLCASSLTDRMNTEAFFGQGTRLTVV.